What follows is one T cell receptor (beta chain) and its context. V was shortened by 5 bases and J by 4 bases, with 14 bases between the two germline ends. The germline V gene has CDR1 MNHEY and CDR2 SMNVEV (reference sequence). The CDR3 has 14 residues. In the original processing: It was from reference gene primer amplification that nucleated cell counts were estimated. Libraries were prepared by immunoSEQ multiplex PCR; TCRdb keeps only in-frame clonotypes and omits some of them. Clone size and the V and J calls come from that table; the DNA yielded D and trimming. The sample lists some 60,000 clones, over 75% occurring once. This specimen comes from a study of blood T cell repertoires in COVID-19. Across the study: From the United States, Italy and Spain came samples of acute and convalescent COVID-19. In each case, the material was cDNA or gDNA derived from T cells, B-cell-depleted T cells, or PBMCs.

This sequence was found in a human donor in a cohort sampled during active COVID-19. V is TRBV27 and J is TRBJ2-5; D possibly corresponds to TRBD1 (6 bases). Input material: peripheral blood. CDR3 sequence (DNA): TGTGCCAGCAGTCCCCTGACAGGAGGAGAGACCCAGTACTTC. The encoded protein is CASSPLTGGETQYF.